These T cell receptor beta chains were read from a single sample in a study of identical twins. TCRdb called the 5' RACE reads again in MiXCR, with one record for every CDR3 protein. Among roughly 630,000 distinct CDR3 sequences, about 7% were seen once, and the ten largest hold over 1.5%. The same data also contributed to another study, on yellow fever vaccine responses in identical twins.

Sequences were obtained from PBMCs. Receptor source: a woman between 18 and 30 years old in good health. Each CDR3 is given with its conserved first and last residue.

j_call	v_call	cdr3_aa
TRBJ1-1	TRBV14	CASRQVDTNTEAFF
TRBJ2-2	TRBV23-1	CASSQTTGPTGELFF
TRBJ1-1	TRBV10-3	CAISTGQGSEAFF
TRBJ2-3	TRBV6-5	CASGFSGGQGDTQYF
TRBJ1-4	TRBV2	CASSERGAANEKLFF
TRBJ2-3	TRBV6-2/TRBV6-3	CASISETGWDTQYF
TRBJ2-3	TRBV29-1	CSVVVVADTQYF
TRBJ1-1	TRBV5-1	CASSLDGKRTEAFF
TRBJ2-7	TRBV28	CASRRQGSYEQYF
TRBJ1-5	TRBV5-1	CASSPSGTGNQPQHF
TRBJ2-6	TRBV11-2	CASSFGTGPSGANVLTF
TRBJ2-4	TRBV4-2	CASTPRFIASGVVAKNIQYF
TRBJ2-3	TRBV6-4	CASSPLSGGTSTDTQYF
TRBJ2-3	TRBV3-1	CASSPTIESSTSTDTQYF
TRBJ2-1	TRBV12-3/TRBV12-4	CASSLGGAWGNEQFF
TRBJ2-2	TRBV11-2	CASRTGRLTGELFF
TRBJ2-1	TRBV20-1	CSAPQGVDYNEQFF
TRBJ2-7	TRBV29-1	CSVLTGGTYEQYF
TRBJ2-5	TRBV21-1	CASSKWTPRAQYF
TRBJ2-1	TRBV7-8	CASSLGKDVSYNEQFF
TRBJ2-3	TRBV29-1	CSVEEYRLVGADTQYF
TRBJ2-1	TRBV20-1	CSARDRGHYNEQFF
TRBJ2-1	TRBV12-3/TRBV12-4	CASGYNEQFF
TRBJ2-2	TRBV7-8	CASSLRDPLNTGELFF
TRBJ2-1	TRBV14	CASSQYGPPSYNEQFF
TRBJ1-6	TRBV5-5	CASTLTGHWDSPLHF
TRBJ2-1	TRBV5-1	CASSLYGTVHNEQFF
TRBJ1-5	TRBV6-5	CASSYQGSSSNQPQHF
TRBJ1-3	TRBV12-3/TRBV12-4	CASSFGGGNTIYF
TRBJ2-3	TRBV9	CASSVGPGTSTDTQYF
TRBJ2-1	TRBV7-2	CASSARLAGYNEQFF
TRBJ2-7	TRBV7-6	CASSYTGTGYEQYF
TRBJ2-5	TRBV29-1	CTGRTSGKETQYF
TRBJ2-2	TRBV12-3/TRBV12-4	CAIAKREASTGELFF
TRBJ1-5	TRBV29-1	CSVVGNSNQPQHF
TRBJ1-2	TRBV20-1	CSATPAGGYTF
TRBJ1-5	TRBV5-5	CASSLAGFNQPQHF
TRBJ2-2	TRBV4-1	CASRETESNTGELFF
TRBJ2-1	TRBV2	CASSGHGDYNEQFF
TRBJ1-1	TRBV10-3	CAISDRGQGVFGTEAFF
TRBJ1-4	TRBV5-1	CASSAGQPNEKLFF
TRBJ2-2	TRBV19	CASSQIGAGPNTGELFF
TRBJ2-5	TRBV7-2	CASSLSSLETQYF
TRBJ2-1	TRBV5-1	CASSLGGRNEQFF
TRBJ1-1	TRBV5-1	CASSPIKGVIGAEAFF
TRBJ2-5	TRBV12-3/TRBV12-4	CASSPGEIETQYF
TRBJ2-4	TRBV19	CASSIEGPTSGRKLNIQYF
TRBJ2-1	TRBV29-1	CSVEDWELGPEQFF
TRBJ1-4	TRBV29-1	CSVLTAGSNEKLFF
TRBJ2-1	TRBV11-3	CASSPLGGYTSYNEQFF
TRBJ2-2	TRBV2	CASSDNRVNTGELFF
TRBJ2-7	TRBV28	CATRESTAYEQYF
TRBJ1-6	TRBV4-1	CASSPGMSHPSPLHF
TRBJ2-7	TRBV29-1	CSVEGRYYEQYF
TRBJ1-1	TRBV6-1	CASRPRTGRNTEAFF
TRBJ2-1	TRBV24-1	CATSDFILAGGEQFF
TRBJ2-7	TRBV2	CASSWTNSYEQYF
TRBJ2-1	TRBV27	CASSLVGGTSKQFF
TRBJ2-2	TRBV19	CANRQDFAGELFF
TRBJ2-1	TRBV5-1	CASSTTSGAGNEQFF